Below are 27 T cell receptor beta chains sequenced from a single sample in a study of T cells after yellow fever vaccination. A single record per CDR3 protein comes from TCRdb applying MiXCR to the 5' RACE reads. The sample holds some 52,000 distinct CDR3 sequences, 6.5% to 8% seen once. This specimen consisted of CD8+ T cells not binding an NS4B(214-222) dextramer, sorted from PBMCs, obtained approximately 47 days after the first yellow fever vaccination. These receptor sequences come from a young man who received the YFV17D yellow fever vaccine.

This clonotype was detected ten times or more. Germline is not matched at one junction end, which may reflect a read error. This chain joins TRBV7-6 and TRBJ2-7, with D possibly TRBD1 on 5 matching bases. The germline gives CDR1 SGHVS, CDR2 FNYEAQ. The CDR3 loop spans 14 amino acids. The CDR3 loop is CASSLGGTSYEQYF. The CDR3 bases are TGTGCCAGCAGCTTAGGGGGCACGTCCTATGAGCAGTACTTC.

J is TRBJ1-4 and V is TRBV21-1; TRBD1 was called by the table and not checked on the DNA. TRBV21-1 is designated a pseudogene. This CDR3 spans 15 amino acids. Here the CDR3 reads CASSIRTGSNEKLFF. The CDR3, as DNA: TGTGCCAGCAGCATCAGGACAGGGAGTAATGAAAAACTGTTTTTT.

Ten or more counts support this clonotype. The CDR3 loop is CSAREMAGMNTEAFF. CDR3 bases: TGCAGTGCTAGAGAAATGGCAGGGATGAACACTGAAGCTTTCTTT. The chain links TRBV20-1 to TRBJ1-1, with a possible D match to TRBD1 (5 bases). V was shortened by 0 bases and J by 0 bases, with 11 bases between the two germline ends. There are 15 residues in the CDR3. CDR1 and CDR2 (germline): DFQATT, SNEGSKA (reference sequence).

The rearrangement uses TRBV6-5 and TRBJ2-3, with no clear D. V lost 0 bases and J 0 bases, leaving 4 bases between the germline ends. Germline V gives CDR1 MNHEY, CDR2 SVGAGI. The CDR3 consists of 14 residues. The CDR3 here is CASSYSGSTDTQYF. CDR3 nucleotide sequence: TGTGCCAGCAGTTACTCCGGAAGCACAGATACGCAGTATTTT.

This chain joins TRBV14 and TRBJ2-3; 9 bases line up with TRBD2. This CDR3 contains 18 residues. Unmatched junction bases numbered 12, after V lost 4 bases and J lost 1 base. Germline CDR1 and CDR2: SGHDN and FVKESK. The CDR3 bases are TGTGCCAGCAGCCCATTACCGGGAAGCGGGGGGCGCACAGATACGCAGTATTTT. Translation: CASSPLPGSGGRTDTQYF.

This clonotype has more than one count but fewer than ten. The gene calls are TRBV15 and TRBJ1-5, with D perhaps matching TRBD1 (6 bases). Germline V CDR1 and CDR2: LNHNV, YYDKDF (reference sequence). Between the trimmed V and J ends, which lost 0 bases and 7 bases, there was a span of 19 bases. This CDR3 region has 17 residues. DNA for the CDR3: TGTGCCACCAGCAGAGATGCAGGGGCTAAGCTCGGACAGCCCCAGCATTTT. Protein product: CATSRDAGAKLGQPQHF.

The chain is built from TRBV27 and TRBJ1-1, with 7 bases lining up with TRBD1. Germline CDR1 reads MNHEY; CDR2 reads SMNVEV (reference sequence). The CDR3 sequence is 15 residues long. The ends lost 3 bases at V and 5 bases at J; junction bases unmatched: 9. For the CDR3, the DNA is TGTGCCAGCAGTTTGGGAACGACAGGGAGGACTGAAGCTTTCTTT. It is translated as CASSLGTTGRTEAFF.

This clonotype has more than one count but fewer than ten. The gene calls are TRBV7-2 and TRBJ1-5, with 9 bases matching TRBD1. This CDR3 region has 16 residues. Germline values: CDR1 SGHTA, CDR2 FQGNSA. The ends lost 1 base at V and 4 bases at J; junction bases unmatched: 5. This CDR3 reads CASSLVFGTGNQPQHF. DNA of the CDR3: TGTGCCAGCAGCTTAGTATTCGGGACAGGGAATCAGCCCCAGCATTTT.

As for this clonotype: A much larger clone lies a single base off, so this may be a read error. The chain has TRBV5-1 and TRBJ2-7; a weak D match, TRBD1 (7 bases). Deletions cut 4 bases from V and 1 base from J, with 18 bases between. The CDR3 runs to 16 residues. CDR1 is SGHRS and CDR2 is YFSETQ in the germline V gene. CDR3 DNA: TGCGCCAGCAGCCCGGGAGAGGGGGCTGATTCCTACGAGCAGTACTTC. Its translation is CASSPGEGADSYEQYF.

This clonotype has just a few counts. The chain carries TRBV4-2 and TRBJ2-7; 8 positions match TRBD1. The CDR3 spans 14 residues. The trim removed 4 bases at V and 3 bases at J, leaving 5 bases unmatched. Germline CDR1 reads LGHNA; CDR2 reads YNFKEQ. This CDR3 reads CASSPTGADYEQYF. The CDR3 DNA sequence: TGTGCCAGCAGCCCGACAGGGGCAGACTACGAGCAGTACTTC.

There are many counts of this clonotype. The chain has TRBV6-2 or TRBV6-3 and TRBJ2-3, with a tentative D call TRBD2 (6 bases). The germline V and J ends were trimmed by 0 bases and 0 bases, with 25 bases remaining between them. The V gene's germline CDR1 is MNHEY and CDR2 SVGEGT. There are 21 residues in the CDR3. CDR3 DNA: TGTGCCAGCAGTTACTCGAACCCCGGGGAGGAGGTGTGGTTAAGCACAGATACGCAGTATTTT. Its protein is CASSYSNPGEEVWLSTDTQYF.

This clonotype has only a few counts. V and J are TRBV19 and TRBJ1-1; D is ambiguous. Germline V gene sequence: CDR1 LNHDA, CDR2 SQIVND (reference sequence). Trimming stripped 6 bases from V and 2 bases from J, with 10 bases between. The CDR3 runs to 13 residues. CDR3 residues: CASSDGPNTEAFF. The CDR3 region has the DNA TGTGCCAGTAGCGACGGTCCTAACACTGAAGCTTTCTTT.

The chain links TRBV12-3 or TRBV12-4 to TRBJ2-1, with 8 bases lining up with TRBD1. The CDR3 is 13 amino acids. The V segment lost 5 bases and the J segment 9 bases; nucleotides outside the gene matches: 6. The CDR3 DNA reads TGTGCCAGCAGTCCGGGACAGGTCAGTGAGCAGTTCTTC. Protein product: CASSPGQVSEQFF.

In this sample, this clonotype turned up a few times. The chain couples TRBV6-5 to TRBJ2-7; no clear D. CDR1 MNHEY and CDR2 SVGAGI come from the germline V gene. The CDR3 is 13 amino acids. Trimming took 2 bases from V and 4 from J, leaving 9 bases between them. CDR3 bases: TGTGCCAGCAGTTACGACGCAGGATACGAGCAGTACTTC. Its translation: CASSYDAGYEQYF.

This clonotype was seen many times. CDR3 loop: CASSPYEGSNGYTF. The DNA for the CDR3 is TGCGCCAGCAGCCCGTATGAGGGTTCGAATGGCTACACCTTC. This chain connects TRBV5-1 to TRBJ1-2, with D unclear. There are 14 residues in the CDR3. Germline V gene sequence: CDR1 SGHRS, CDR2 YFSETQ. The ends were cut back, 4 bases at V and 6 bases at J, with 16 bases in the middle.

There are many counts of this clonotype. The rearrangement joins TRBV11-2 to TRBJ1-2, with 9 bases aligning to TRBD1. Germline CDR1 SGHAT, CDR2 FQNNGV. Trimming cost V 5 bases and J 3 bases; bases outside gene matches: 10. This CDR3 region has 16 residues. CDR3 loop: CASSKEGTGWDYGYTF. CDR3 DNA sequence: TGTGCCAGCAGCAAAGAAGGGACAGGGTGGGACTATGGCTACACCTTC.

V usage is TRBV28 and J usage is TRBJ2-5; D might be TRBD2 (5 bases). Trimming removed 8 bases from V and 3 bases from J, with 13 bases in between. Germline CDR1 MDHEN, CDR2 SYDVKM. The CDR3 is 13 amino acids. The CDR3 spells CASLTRGKETQYF. CDR3 sequence (DNA): TGTGCCAGCCTCACTCGGGGTAAAGAGACCCAGTACTTC.

The chain couples TRBV19 to TRBJ1-5; 7 bases match TRBD1. This CDR3 has 16 amino acids. In germline, CDR1 is LNHDA, CDR2 SQIVND (reference sequence). The V segment lost 5 bases and the J segment 4 bases; nucleotides outside the gene matches: 11. The DNA for the CDR3 is TGTGCCAGTAGTCCGTTTGTAACAGGGGCGAATCAGCCCCAGCATTTT. Its translation is CASSPFVTGANQPQHF.

This clonotype was seen many times. The CDR3 loop is CASSSAGTDTQYF. CDR3 nucleotides: TGTGCCAGCAGCTCCGCGGGCACAGATACGCAGTATTTT. The genes are TRBV7-9 and TRBJ2-3; D remains unclear. Germline values: CDR1 SEHNR, CDR2 FQNEAQ (reference sequence). V was cut by 4 bases and J by 1 base, with 6 bases left in between. The CDR3 is 13 residues long.

This clonotype was seen only a few times. Given the absence of the conserved phenylalanine or tryptophan at the CDR3 end, a read error is likely. The DNA is left out, because the CDR3 cannot be placed on it with certainty; the CDR3 is given as TCRdb lists it. This rearrangement joins TRBV4-2 to TRBJ2-5. From its first to its last residue, the CDR3 has 12 amino acids. Germline V gene data show CDR1 as LGHNA and CDR2 as YNFKEQ. CDR3 sequence reads: CASSQDSRRAKL.

The table lists this clonotype with many counts. This rearrangement joins TRBV3-1 to TRBJ2-7; D gene unclear. This CDR3 comprises 14 residues. Germline CDR1 LGHDT, CDR2 YNNKEL (reference sequence). V dropped 5 bases and J dropped 5 bases, with 16 bases sitting between them. This chain's CDR3 is CASSEANSPDEQYV. Here the CDR3 DNA reads TGTGCCAGCAGCGAAGCGAACTCCCCGGACGAGCAGTACGTC.

This clonotype was found many times. This chain uses TRBV29-1 with TRBJ1-1, with D uncertain. V was clipped by 6 bases and J by 2 bases, with 10 bases between them. The germline gives CDR1 SQVTM, CDR2 ANQGSEA. This CDR3 spans 12 amino acids. CDR3 region: CSVAPGNTEAFF. The CDR3 DNA is TGCAGCGTGGCTCCGGGTAACACTGAAGCTTTCTTT.

This clonotype occurred many times. The rearrangement uses TRBV24-1 and TRBJ2-3; no clear D. The length of the CDR3 is 17 residues. The V end lost 1 base, the J end lost 4 bases, and 17 bases lay between the germline ends. Per germline, CDR1 KGHDR and CDR2 SFDVKD. The CDR3 loop reads CATSDFPEGPSADTQYF. In nucleotides, the CDR3 is TGTGCCACCAGTGATTTTCCGGAAGGGCCAAGCGCAGATACGCAGTATTTT.

This clonotype was observed many times. The V gene is TRBV12-3 or TRBV12-4, the J gene TRBJ1-2; 7 bases map to TRBD1. This CDR3 has 14 amino acids. The V segment lost 3 bases and the J segment 4 bases; nucleotides outside the gene matches: 5. CDR3 DNA: TGTGCCAGCAGTTTTAAAGGGGGCAGCTATGGCTACACCTTC. This codes for CASSFKGGSYGYTF.

This clonotype was seen ten or more times. V and J are TRBV15 and TRBJ2-4, with 11 bases matching TRBD1. The CDR3 sequence is 16 residues long. With 5 bases clipped from V and 2 bases from J, the junction kept 5 bases outside the gene matches. CDR1 and CDR2 from the germline V gene are LNHNV and YYDKDF (reference sequence). CDR3 protein: CATSGGQGATKNIQYF. The CDR3 DNA sequence: TGTGCCACCAGCGGAGGACAGGGGGCAACCAAAAACATTCAGTACTTC.

This clonotype has at least ten counts. The chain employs TRBV12-3 or TRBV12-4 and TRBJ2-7; TRBD1 might be the D (6 bases). This CDR3 is built from 14 residues. The germline V and J ends were trimmed by 5 bases and 1 base, with 12 bases remaining between them. The CDR3 protein is CASSPGDKSYEQYF. Here the CDR3 DNA reads TGTGCCAGCAGTCCCGGGGACAAGTCCTACGAGCAGTACTTC.

This clonotype appeared a few times. The gene calls are TRBV20-1 and TRBJ1-2; D is possibly TRBD1 (5 bases). In germline, CDR1 is DFQATT, CDR2 SNEGSKA (reference sequence). The CDR3 is made up of 16 amino acids. V lost 0 bases and J lost 2, with 16 bases in between. The CDR3 protein is CSARDSGGDSNYGYTF. In DNA form, the CDR3 reads TGCAGTGCTAGAGATTCGGGGGGGGATTCAAACTATGGCTACACCTTC.